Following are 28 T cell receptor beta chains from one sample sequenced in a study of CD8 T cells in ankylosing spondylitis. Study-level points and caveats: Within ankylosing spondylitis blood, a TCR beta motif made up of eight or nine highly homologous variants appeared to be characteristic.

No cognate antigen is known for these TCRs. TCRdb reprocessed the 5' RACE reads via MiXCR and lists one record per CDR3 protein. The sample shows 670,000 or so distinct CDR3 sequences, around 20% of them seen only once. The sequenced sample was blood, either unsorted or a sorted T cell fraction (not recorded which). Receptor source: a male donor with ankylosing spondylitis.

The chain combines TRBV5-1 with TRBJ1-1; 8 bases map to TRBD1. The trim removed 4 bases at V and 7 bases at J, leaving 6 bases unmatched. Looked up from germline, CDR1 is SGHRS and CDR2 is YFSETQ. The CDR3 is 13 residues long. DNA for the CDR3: TGCGCCAGCAGCCAACCTGGACAGGGTGAAGCTTTCTTT. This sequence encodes CASSQPGQGEAFF.

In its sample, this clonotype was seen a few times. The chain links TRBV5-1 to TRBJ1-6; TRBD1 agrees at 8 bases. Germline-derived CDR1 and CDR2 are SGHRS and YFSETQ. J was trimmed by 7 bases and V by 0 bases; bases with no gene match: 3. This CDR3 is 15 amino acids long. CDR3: CASSLGDRKNSPLHF. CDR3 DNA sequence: TGCGCCAGCAGCTTGGGGGACAGGAAAAATTCACCCCTCCACTTT. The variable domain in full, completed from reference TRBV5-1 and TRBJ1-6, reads KAGVTQTPRYLIKTRGQQVTLSCSPISGHRSVSWYQQTPGQGLQFLFEYFSETQRNKGNFPGRFSGRQFSNSRSEMNVSTLELGDSALYLCASSLGDRKNSPLHFGNGTRLTVT.

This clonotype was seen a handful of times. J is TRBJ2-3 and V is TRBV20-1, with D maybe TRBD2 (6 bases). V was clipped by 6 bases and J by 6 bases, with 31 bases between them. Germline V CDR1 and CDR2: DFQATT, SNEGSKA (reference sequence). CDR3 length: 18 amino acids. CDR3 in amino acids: CSAWTSLISRRAMDTQYF. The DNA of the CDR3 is TGCAGTGCCTGGACCTCCTTAATTAGCCGGAGGGCCATGGATACGCAGTATTTT.

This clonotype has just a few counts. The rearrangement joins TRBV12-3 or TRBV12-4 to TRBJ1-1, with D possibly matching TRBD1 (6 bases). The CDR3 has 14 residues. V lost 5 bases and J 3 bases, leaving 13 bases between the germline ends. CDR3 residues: CASSPGWTDTEAFF. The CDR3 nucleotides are TGTGCCAGCAGTCCAGGCTGGACAGACACTGAAGCTTTCTTT.

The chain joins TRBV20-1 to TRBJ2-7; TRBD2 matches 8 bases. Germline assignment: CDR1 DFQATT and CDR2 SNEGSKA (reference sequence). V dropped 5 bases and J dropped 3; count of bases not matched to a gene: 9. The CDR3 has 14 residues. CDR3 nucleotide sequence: TGCAGTGCTGCGAGCGGGGGAACACTCTACGAGCAGTACTTC. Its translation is CSAASGGTLYEQYF.

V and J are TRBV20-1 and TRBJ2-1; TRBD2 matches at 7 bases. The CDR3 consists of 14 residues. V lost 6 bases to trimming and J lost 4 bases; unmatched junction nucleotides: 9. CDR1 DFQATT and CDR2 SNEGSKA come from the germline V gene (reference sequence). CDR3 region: CSAELADPYNEQFF. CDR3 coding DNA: TGCAGTGCCGAGCTAGCGGATCCTTACAATGAGCAGTTCTTC.

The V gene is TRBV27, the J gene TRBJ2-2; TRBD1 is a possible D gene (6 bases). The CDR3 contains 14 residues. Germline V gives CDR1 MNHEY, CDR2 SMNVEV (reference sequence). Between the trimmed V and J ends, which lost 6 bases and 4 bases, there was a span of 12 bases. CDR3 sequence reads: CASSSTGSTGELFF. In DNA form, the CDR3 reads TGTGCCAGCAGCTCCACAGGGAGCACCGGGGAGCTGTTTTTT.

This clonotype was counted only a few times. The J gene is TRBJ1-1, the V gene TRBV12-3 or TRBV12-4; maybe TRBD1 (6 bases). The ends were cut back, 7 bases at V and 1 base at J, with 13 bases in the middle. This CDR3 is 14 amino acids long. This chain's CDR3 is CASKRMGANTEAFF. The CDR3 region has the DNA TGTGCCAGCAAGAGAATGGGGGCGAACACTGAAGCTTTCTTT.

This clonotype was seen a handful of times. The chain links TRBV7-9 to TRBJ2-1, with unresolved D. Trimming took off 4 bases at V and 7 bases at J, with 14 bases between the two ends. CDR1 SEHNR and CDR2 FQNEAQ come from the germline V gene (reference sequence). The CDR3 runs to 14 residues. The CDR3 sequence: CASSSLDSGNEQFF. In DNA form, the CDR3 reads TGTGCCAGCAGCTCCCTAGATAGTGGTAATGAGCAGTTCTTC.

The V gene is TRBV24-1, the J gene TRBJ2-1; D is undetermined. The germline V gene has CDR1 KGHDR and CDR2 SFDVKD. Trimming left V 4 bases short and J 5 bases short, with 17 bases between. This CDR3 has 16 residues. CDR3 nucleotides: TGTGCCACCAGTGAACAAACCGGACCGAACCACAATGAGCAGTTCTTC. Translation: CATSEQTGPNHNEQFF.

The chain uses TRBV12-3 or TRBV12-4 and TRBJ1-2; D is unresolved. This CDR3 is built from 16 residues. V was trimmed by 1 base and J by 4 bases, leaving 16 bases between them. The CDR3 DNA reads TGTGCCAGCAGTTTAGGGGAGGAGGGCCCCTCCTATGGCTACACCTTC. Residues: CASSLGEEGPSYGYTF.

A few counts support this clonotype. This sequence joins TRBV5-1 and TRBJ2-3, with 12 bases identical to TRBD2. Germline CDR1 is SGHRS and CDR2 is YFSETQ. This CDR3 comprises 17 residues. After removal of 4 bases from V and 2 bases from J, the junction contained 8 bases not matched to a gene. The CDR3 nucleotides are TGCGCCAGCAGCCCCGCTGGACTAGCGGGGTTCACAGATACGCAGTATTTT. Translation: CASSPAGLAGFTDTQYF. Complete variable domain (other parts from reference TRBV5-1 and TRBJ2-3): KAGVTQTPRYLIKTRGQQVTLSCSPISGHRSVSWYQQTPGQGLQFLFEYFSETQRNKGNFPGRFSGRQFSNSRSEMNVSTLELGDSALYLCASSPAGLAGFTDTQYFGPGTRLTVL.

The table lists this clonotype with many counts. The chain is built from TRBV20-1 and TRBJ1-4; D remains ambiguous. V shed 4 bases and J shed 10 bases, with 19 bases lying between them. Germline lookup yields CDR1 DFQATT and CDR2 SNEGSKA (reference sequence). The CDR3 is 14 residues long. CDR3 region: CSAMALLEAGKLFF. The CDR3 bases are TGCAGTGCTATGGCTCTTCTAGAGGCAGGAAAACTGTTTTTT.

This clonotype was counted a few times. CDR3 amino acids: CASSPAPGVTGELFF. For the CDR3, the DNA is TGTGCCAGCAGCCCCGCCCCCGGGGTCACCGGGGAGCTGTTTTTT. The chain carries TRBV11-2 and TRBJ2-2; weak D call: TRBD2 (5 bases). Germline values: CDR1 SGHAT, CDR2 FQNNGV. The CDR3 runs 15 residues. V lost 5 bases to trimming and J lost 4 bases, with 14 bases between them.

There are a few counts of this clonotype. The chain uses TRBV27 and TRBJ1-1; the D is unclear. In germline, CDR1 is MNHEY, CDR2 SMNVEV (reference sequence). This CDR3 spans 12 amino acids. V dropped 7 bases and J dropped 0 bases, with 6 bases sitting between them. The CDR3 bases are TGTGCCAGCATTTCCCTGAACACTGAAGCTTTCTTT. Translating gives CASISLNTEAFF.

CDR3 DNA sequence: TGTGCCAGCAGCTTATGGTCCTCGAGCTCTGGAAACACCATATATTTT. Residues: CASSLWSSSSGNTIYF. The chain joins TRBV7-3 to TRBJ1-3; no definite D call. The CDR3 covers 16 residues. CDR1 SGHTA and CDR2 FQGTGA come from the germline V gene. The V gene lost 2 bases and the J gene lost 0 bases, with 11 bases spanning the gap.

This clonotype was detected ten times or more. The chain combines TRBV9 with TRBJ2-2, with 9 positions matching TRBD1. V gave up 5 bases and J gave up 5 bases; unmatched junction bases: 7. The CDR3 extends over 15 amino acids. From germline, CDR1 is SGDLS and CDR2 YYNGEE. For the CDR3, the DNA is TGTGCCAGCAGTGGTGAGGACAGGGGTACCGGGGAGCTGTTTTTT. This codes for CASSGEDRGTGELFF.

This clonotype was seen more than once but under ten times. The CDR3 spells CASSLESHGNNSPLHF. CDR3 DNA sequence: TGCGCCAGCAGCTTGGAGAGTCATGGAAATAATTCACCCCTCCACTTT. The V call is TRBV5-1, the J call TRBJ1-6; unclear D gene. The CDR3 is 16 amino acids. Germline assignment: CDR1 SGHRS and CDR2 YFSETQ. Trimming left V 0 bases short and J 5 bases short, with 12 bases between.

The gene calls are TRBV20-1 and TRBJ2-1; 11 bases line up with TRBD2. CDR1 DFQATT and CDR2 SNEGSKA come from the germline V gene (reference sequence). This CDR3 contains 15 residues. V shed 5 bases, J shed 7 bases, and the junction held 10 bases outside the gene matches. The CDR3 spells CSAPGTSGKRNEQFF. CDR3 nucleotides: TGCAGTGCTCCCGGGACTAGCGGCAAAAGGAATGAGCAGTTCTTC.

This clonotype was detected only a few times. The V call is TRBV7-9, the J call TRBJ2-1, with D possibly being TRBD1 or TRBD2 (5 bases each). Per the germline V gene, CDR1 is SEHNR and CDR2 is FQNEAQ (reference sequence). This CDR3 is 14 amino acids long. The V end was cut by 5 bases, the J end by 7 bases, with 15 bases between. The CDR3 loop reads CASSLPGTHNEQFF. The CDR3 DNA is TGTGCCAGCAGCCTCCCCGGGACCCATAATGAGCAGTTCTTC.

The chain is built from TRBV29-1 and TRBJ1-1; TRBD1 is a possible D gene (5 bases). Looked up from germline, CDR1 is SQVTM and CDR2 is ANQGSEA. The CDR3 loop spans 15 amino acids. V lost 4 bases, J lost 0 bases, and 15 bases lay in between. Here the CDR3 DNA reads TGCAGCGTTGTCGCAGGGAAGAGCATGAACACTGAAGCTTTCTTT. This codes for CSVVAGKSMNTEAFF.

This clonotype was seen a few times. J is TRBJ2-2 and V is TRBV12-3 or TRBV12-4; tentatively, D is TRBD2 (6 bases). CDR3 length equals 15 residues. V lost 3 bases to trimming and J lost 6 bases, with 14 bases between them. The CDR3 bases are TGTGCCAGCAGTTTGCGGGGAGAGTTGGCCGGGGAGCTGTTTTTT. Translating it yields CASSLRGELAGELFF.

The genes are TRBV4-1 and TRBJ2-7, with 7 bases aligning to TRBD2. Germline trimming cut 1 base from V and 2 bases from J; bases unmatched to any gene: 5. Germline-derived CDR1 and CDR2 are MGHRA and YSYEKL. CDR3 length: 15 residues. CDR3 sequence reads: CASSQGVAGAYEQYF. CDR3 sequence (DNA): TGCGCCAGCAGCCAAGGGGTAGCGGGTGCCTACGAGCAGTACTTC.

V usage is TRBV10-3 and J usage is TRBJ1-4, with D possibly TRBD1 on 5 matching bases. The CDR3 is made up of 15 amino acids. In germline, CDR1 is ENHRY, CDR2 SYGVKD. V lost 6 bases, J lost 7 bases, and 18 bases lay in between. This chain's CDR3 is CAISEAQGAREKLFF. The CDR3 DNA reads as TGTGCCATCAGCGAAGCCCAGGGAGCGCGTGAAAAACTGTTTTTT.

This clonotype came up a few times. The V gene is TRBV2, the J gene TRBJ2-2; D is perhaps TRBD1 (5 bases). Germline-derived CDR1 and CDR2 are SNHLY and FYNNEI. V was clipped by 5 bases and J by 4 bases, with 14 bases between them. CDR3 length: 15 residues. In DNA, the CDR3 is TGTGCCAGCAGTTCGTCGTCAGGGTTCACCGGGGAGCTGTTTTTT. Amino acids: CASSSSSGFTGELFF.

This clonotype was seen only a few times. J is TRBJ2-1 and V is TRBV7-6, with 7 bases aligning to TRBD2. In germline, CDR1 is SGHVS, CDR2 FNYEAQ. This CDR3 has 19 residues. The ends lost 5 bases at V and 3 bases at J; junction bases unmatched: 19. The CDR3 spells CASSLPAGRTSMVYNEQFF. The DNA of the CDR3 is TGTGCCAGCAGCCTACCAGCGGGCCGGACTAGTATGGTCTACAATGAGCAGTTCTTC.

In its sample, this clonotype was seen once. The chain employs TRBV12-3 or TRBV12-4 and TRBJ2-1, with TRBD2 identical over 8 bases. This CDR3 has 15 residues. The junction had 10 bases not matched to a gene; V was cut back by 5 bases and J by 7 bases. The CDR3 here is CASSASAGGRNEQFF. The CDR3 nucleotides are TGTGCCAGCAGTGCTTCGGCGGGAGGAAGGAATGAGCAGTTCTTC.

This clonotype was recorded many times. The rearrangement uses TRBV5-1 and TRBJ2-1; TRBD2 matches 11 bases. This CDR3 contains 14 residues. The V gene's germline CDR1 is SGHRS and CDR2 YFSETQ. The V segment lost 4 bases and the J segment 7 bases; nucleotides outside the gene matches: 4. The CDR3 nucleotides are TGCGCCAGCAGCACGGGACTAGCGGTTAATGAGCAGTTCTTC. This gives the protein CASSTGLAVNEQFF.